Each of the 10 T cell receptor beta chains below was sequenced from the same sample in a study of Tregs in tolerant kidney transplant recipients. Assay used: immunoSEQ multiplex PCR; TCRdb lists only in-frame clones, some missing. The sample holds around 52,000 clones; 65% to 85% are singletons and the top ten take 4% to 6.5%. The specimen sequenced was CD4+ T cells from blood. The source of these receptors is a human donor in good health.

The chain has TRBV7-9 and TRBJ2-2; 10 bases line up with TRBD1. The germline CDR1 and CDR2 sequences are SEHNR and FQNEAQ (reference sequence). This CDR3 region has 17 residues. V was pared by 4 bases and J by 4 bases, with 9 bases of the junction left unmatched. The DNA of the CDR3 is TGTGCCAGCAGCTCTCTCGATTGGACAGGGGGCACCGGGGAGCTGTTTTTT. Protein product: CASSSLDWTGGTGELFF.

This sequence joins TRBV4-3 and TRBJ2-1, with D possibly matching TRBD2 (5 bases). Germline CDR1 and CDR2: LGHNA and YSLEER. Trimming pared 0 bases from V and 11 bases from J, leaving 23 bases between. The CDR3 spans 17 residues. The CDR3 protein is CASSQDLILSGVRQQFF. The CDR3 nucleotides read TGCGCCAGCAGCCAAGACCTCATACTGAGCGGAGTTCGGCAGCAGTTCTTC.

The CDR3 here is CSGRVPPGYGYTF. The CDR3, as DNA: TGCAGCGGCAGAGTACCCCCCGGCTATGGCTACACCTTC. V and J are TRBV29-1 and TRBJ1-2; D gene uncertain. Germline V lookup: CDR1 SQVTM, CDR2 ANQGSEA. V was trimmed by 7 bases and J by 4 bases, leaving 16 bases between them. The length of the CDR3 is 13 residues.

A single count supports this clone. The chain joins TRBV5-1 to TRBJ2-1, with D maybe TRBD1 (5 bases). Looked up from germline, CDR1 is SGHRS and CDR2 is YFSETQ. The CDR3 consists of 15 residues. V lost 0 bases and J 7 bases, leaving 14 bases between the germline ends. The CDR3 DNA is TGCGCCAGCAGCTTGGGGGGCTGGGCGGTAAATGAGCAGTTCTTC. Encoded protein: CASSLGGWAVNEQFF.

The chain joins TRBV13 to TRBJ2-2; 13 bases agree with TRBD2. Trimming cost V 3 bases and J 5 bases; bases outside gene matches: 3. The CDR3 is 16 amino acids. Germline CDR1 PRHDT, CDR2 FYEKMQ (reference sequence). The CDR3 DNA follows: TGTGCCAGCAGCTTTTCGGGACTAGCGGGGACCGGGGAGCTGTTTTTT. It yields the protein CASSFSGLAGTGELFF. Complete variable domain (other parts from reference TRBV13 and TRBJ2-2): AAGVIQSPRHLIKEKRETATLKCYPIPRHDTVYWYQQGPGQDPQFLISFYEKMQSDKGSIPDRFSAQQFSDYHSELNMSSLELGDSALYFCASSFSGLAGTGELFFGEGSRLTVL.

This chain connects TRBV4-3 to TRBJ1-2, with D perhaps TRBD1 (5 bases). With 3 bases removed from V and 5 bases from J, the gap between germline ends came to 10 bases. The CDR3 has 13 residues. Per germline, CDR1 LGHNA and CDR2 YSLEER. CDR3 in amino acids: CASSQGPVYGYTF. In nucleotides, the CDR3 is TGCGCCAGCAGCCAGGGACCCGTATATGGCTACACCTTC.

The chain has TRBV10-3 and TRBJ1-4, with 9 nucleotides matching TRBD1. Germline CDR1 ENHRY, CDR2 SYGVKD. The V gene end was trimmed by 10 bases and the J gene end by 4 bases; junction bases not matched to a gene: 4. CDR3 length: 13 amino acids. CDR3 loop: CASGTGYNEKLFF. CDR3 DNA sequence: TGTGCCAGCGGGACAGGGTATAATGAAAAACTGTTTTTT.

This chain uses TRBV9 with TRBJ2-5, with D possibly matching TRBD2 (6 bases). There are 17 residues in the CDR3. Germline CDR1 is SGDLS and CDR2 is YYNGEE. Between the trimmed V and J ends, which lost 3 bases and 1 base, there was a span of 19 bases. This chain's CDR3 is CASSDLRLGASQETQYF. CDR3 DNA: TGTGCCAGCAGCGACCTCCGACTAGGGGCCAGCCAAGAGACCCAGTACTTC.

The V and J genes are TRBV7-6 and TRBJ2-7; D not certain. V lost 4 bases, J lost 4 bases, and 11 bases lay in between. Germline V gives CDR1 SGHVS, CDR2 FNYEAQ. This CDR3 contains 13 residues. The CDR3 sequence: CASSSPPNYEQYF. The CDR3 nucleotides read TGTGCCAGCAGCTCTCCCCCAAATTACGAGCAGTACTTC.

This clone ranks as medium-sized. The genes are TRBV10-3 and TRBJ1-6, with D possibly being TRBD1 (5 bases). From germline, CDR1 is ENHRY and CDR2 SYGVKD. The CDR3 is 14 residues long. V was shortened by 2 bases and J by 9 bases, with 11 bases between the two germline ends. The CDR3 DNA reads TGTGCCATCAGTGAGCAGGGAGTGAGTTCACCCCTCCACTTT. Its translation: CAISEQGVSSPLHF.